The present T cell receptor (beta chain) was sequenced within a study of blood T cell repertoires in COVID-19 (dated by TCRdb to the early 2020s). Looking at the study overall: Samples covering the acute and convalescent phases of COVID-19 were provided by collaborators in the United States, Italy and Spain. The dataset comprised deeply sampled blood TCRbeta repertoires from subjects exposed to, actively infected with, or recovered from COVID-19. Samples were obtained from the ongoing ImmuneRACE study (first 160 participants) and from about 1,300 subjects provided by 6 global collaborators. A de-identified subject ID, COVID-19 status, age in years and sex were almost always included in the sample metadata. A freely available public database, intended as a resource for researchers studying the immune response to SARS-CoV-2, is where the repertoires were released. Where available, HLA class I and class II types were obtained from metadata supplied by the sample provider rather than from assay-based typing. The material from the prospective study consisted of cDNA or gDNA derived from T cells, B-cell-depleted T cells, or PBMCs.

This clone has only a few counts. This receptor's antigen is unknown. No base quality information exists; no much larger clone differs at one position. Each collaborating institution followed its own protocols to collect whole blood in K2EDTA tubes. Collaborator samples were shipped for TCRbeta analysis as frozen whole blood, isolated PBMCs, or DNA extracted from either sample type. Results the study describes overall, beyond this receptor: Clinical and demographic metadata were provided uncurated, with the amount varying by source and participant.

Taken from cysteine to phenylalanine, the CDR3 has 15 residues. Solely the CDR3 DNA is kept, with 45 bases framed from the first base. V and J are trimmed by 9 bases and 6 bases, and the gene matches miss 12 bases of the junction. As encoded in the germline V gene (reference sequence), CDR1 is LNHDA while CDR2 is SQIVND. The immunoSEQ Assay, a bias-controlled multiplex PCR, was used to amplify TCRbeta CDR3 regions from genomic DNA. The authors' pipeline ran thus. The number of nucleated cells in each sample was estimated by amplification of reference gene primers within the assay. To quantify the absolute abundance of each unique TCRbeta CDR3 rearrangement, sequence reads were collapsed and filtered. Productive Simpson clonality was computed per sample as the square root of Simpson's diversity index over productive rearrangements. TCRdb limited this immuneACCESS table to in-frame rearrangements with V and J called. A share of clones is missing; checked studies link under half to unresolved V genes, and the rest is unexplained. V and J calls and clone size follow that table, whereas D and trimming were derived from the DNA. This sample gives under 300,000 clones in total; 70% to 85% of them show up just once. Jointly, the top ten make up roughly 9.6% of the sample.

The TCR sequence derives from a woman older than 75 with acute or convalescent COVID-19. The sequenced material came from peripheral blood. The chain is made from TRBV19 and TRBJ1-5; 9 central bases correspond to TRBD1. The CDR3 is CASTKGQGGIQPQHF. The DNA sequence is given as TGTGCCAGCACAAAGGGACAGGGAGGAATTCAGCCCCAGCATTTT.